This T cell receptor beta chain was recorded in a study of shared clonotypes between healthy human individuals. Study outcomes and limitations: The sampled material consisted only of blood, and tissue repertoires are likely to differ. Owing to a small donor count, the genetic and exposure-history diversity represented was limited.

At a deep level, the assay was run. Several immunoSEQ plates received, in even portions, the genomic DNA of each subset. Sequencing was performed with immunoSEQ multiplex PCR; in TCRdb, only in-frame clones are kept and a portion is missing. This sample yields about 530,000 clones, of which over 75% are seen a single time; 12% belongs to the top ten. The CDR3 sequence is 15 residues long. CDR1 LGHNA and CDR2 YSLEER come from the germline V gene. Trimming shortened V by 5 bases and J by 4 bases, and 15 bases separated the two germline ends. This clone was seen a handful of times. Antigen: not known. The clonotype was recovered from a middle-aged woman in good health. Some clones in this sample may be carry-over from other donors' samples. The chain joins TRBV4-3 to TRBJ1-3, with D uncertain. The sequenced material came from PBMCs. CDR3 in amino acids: CASSSHGALGNTIYF. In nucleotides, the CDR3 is TGCGCCAGCAGCTCACATGGAGCTCTGGGAAACACCATATATTTT.